The clone carrying this T cell receptor (beta chain) was recorded a few times. The source of the sample is a study of T cells in Graves' hyperthyroidism and ophthalmopathy. The CDR3 has 14 residues. Trimming pared 6 bases from V and 9 bases from J, leaving 15 bases between. It was RNA transcripts that yielded the amplified TCR beta CDR3 regions. RT-PCR in the first round (using the HTBI primer set) targeted the TCR CDR3. TCRdb passed the multiplex PCR reads through MiXCR, listing each CDR3 protein once. The sample consists of roughly 640,000 distinct CDR3 sequences, 16% of them appearing once. The specimen was blood. This chain uses TRBV12-3 or TRBV12-4 with TRBJ1-6; D perhaps matches TRBD1 (6 bases). The sequence was obtained from a woman aged 40 to 50 with Graves' ophthalmopathy. CDR3 residues: CASSRDGGGSPLHF. Here the CDR3 DNA reads TGTGCCAGCAGCCGGGACGGGGGCGGTTCACCCCTCCACTTT.